These 3 T cell receptor beta chains share one sample of origin, sequenced in a study of technical replicates of blood from a handful of donors. The repertoire was sequenced with immunoSEQ multiplex PCR; TCRdb's copy has only in-frame clones and lacks some. This sample has roughly 72,000 clones, with approximately 96% found just once. Source material: T cells isolated from PBMCs. These receptors came from a human donor in good health.

This clone has only one observation. The chain couples TRBV7-2 to TRBJ1-1; maybe TRBD1 (5 bases). Between the trimmed V and J ends, which lost 3 bases and 3 bases, there was a span of 17 bases. This CDR3 is 16 amino acids long. In germline, CDR1 is SGHTA, CDR2 FQGNSA. Here the CDR3 DNA reads TGTGCCAGCAGCTTCCAGCCCCGGACATCCTACACTGAAGCTTTCTTT. Its protein is CASSFQPRTSYTEAFF.

The chain couples TRBV30 to TRBJ1-5; D is possibly TRBD1 (6 bases). V was clipped by 3 bases and J by 0 bases, with 9 bases between them. CDR1 and CDR2 from the germline V gene are GTSNPN and SVGIG (reference sequence). There are 14 residues in the CDR3. CDR3 region: CAWSGQNSNQPQHF. CDR3 nucleotide sequence: TGTGCCTGGAGCGGACAGAATAGCAATCAGCCCCAGCATTTT.

There are a few counts of this clone. The genes are TRBV12-5 and TRBJ2-1, with TRBD1 as a possible D gene (5 bases). The germline gives CDR1 LGHNT, CDR2 FRNRAP. This CDR3 has 16 amino acids. The ends were cut back, 0 bases at V and 2 bases at J, with 11 bases in the middle. In DNA, the CDR3 is TGTGCTAGTGGTTTGGTACATGGGGCTGCCTACAATGAGCAGTTCTTC. Translating gives CASGLVHGAAYNEQFF.